The present T cell receptor beta chain was sequenced within a study of technical replicates of blood from several donors. Trimming took 5 bases from V and 4 from J, leaving 15 bases between them. The germline CDR1 and CDR2 sequences are SQVTM and ANQGSEA. CDR3 length equals 14 residues. The repertoire was sequenced with immunoSEQ multiplex PCR; TCRdb's copy has only in-frame clones and lacks some. The sample lists approximately 65,000 clones; approximately 86% were seen once. Sequencing input: PBMCs. This TCR was sampled from a human donor in good health. Some clones in this sample may be carry-over from other donors' samples. V and J are TRBV29-1 and TRBJ2-1; tentatively, D is TRBD1 (5 bases). CDR3 amino acids: CSVRPIDSYNEQFF. In nucleotides, the CDR3 is TGCAGCGTTCGACCGATAGACAGTTACAATGAGCAGTTCTTC.